A single sample is the source of the 5 T cell receptor beta chains below, sequenced in a study of T cell responses to AZD1222 COVID-19 vaccine. This table comes from immunoSEQ multiplex PCR, and its TCRdb copy is limited to in-frame clones, with some not included. The table shows nearly 110,000 clones, with around nine tenths occurring only once. This specimen was peripheral blood, taken 28 days after the second AZD1222 dose. These receptors originate from an adult who received the AZD1222 COVID-19 vaccine.

V is TRBV5-1 and J is TRBJ2-1, with 8 bases matching TRBD2. V was pared by 4 bases and J by 6 bases, with 9 bases of the junction left unmatched. CDR1 and CDR2 (germline): SGHRS, YFSETQ. CDR3 length: 15 amino acids. CDR3 sequence: CASSGDPGGANEQFF. The CDR3 nucleotides read TGCGCCAGCAGCGGGGATCCGGGAGGGGCCAATGAGCAGTTCTTC.

The V and J genes are TRBV4-1 and TRBJ1-5; D uncertain. Trimming pared 4 bases from V and 6 bases from J, leaving 10 bases between. Germline V gene data show CDR1 as MGHRA and CDR2 as YSYEKL. This CDR3 region has 13 residues. CDR3 nucleotides: TGCGCCAGCAGCCTCGGACGGTTTCAGCCCCAGCATTTT. Amino acid sequence: CASSLGRFQPQHF.

The rearrangement uses TRBV3-1 (or the pseudogene TRBV3-2) and TRBJ1-2, with D possibly being TRBD1 (6 bases). The germline V and J ends were trimmed by 4 bases and 4 bases, with 10 bases remaining between them. From germline, CDR1 is LGHDT and CDR2 YNNKEL (reference sequence). The CDR3 spans 13 residues. The CDR3 sequence is CASSLPRGYGYTF. DNA for the CDR3: TGTGCCAGCAGCCTGCCCAGGGGCTATGGCTACACCTTC.

This clone was found once. This rearrangement joins TRBV7-9 to TRBJ2-2, with 7 bases fitting TRBD2. From germline, CDR1 is SEHNR and CDR2 FQNEAQ (reference sequence). The CDR3 covers 16 residues. The ends lost 4 bases at V and 3 bases at J; junction bases unmatched: 8. CDR3 in DNA: TGTGCCAGCAGCTCCGGCGGCGGGAGCCACACCGGGGAGCTGTTTTTT. Amino acid sequence: CASSSGGGSHTGELFF.

The chain recombines TRBV3-1 (or the pseudogene TRBV3-2) with TRBJ2-3; no reliable D call. This CDR3 spans 12 amino acids. The V end was cut by 8 bases, the J end by 2 bases, with 8 bases between. Germline loops: CDR1 LGHDT, CDR2 YNNKEL (reference sequence). CDR3 sequence (DNA): TGTGCCAGCGGGCGGCACACAGATACGCAGTATTTT. It translates to CASGRHTDTQYF.